This section outlines one T cell receptor beta chain sequence together with its context. Produced via immunoSEQ multiplex PCR; TCRdb's table is partial and in-frame only. The repertoire holds about 220,000 clones, roughly four fifths seen once, with roughly 2.3% in the top ten. The source of the sample is a study of blood T cell repertoires in COVID-19. Study at large: There were acute and convalescent COVID-19 samples, and they came from the United States, Italy and Spain. Nucleic acid was either cDNA or gDNA, and it came from T cells, B-cell-depleted T cells, or PBMCs.

The CDR3 has 16 residues. The J segment lost 8 bases and the V segment lost 1 base, leaving 5 bases of the junction unmatched. Germline values: CDR1 LGHNA, CDR2 YNFKEQ. Sequenced sample: peripheral blood. The TCR was taken from a woman aged 60-70 years with acute or convalescent COVID-19. The chain couples TRBV4-2 to TRBJ2-1, with 13 bases aligning to TRBD2. For the CDR3, the DNA is TGTGCCAGCAGCCAAGGGACTAGCGGGGGAGGCTATGAGCAGTTCTTC. Protein: CASSQGTSGGGYEQFF.